These 9 T cell receptor beta chains share one sample of origin, sequenced in a study of cytomegalovirus exposure and HLA in healthy donors. Vbeta (60) and Jbeta (13) primers were used in the PCR. Clones were read by immunoSEQ multiplex PCR, and TCRdb kept only the in-frame ones, dropping some. Its listing shows 45,000 to 60,000 clones. The sequencing input was PBMCs. The receptor set was obtained from a male donor in good health and CMV-seronegative.

CDR3 sequence (DNA): TGTGCCAGCTCACCAACTTTCCGGGAAAGTCCCTCCTACGAGCAGTACTTC. Translating gives CASSPTFRESPSYEQYF. The V call is TRBV18, the J call TRBJ2-7; possibly TRBD2 for D (5 bases). The V end was cut by 2 bases, the J end by 0 bases, with 17 bases between. The CDR3 is 17 residues long. Per germline, CDR1 KGHSH and CDR2 LQKENI.

The rearrangement joins TRBV6-6 to TRBJ1-6; 7 bases line up with TRBD1. Looked up from germline, CDR1 is MNHNY and CDR2 is SVGAGI (reference sequence). The CDR3 consists of 16 residues. V gave up 2 bases and J gave up 6 bases; unmatched junction bases: 7. The CDR3: CASSYGENRGNSPLHF. In DNA form, the CDR3 reads TGTGCCAGCAGTTACGGGGAAAACAGGGGTAATTCACCCCTCCACTTT.

The rearrangement joins TRBV28 to TRBJ2-7; no reliable D call. CDR3 size: 14 residues. V was cut by 5 bases and J by 2 bases, with 13 bases left in between. The germline V gene has CDR1 MDHEN and CDR2 SYDVKM. This CDR3 is CASSQTPTAYEQYF. The CDR3 DNA follows: TGTGCCAGCAGTCAAACTCCAACGGCCTACGAGCAGTACTTC.

The chain employs TRBV12-5 and TRBJ1-2, with 7 nucleotides matching TRBD1. J gave up 8 bases and V 6 bases, and 18 bases lay outside the gene matches. CDR1 LGHNT and CDR2 FRNRAP come from the germline V gene. The CDR3 sequence is 16 residues long. The CDR3 here is CASGITGDAGRRGYTF. CDR3 nucleotides: TGTGCTAGTGGCATAACAGGGGACGCCGGACGGAGAGGCTACACCTTC. The whole variable domain, remainder taken from reference TRBV12-5 and TRBJ1-2, is DARVTQTPRHKVTEMGQEVTMRCQPILGHNTVFWYRQTMMQGLELLAYFRNRAPLDDSGMPKDRFSAEMPDATLATLKIQPSEPRDSAVYFCASGITGDAGRRGYTFGSGTRLTVV.

The DNA for the CDR3 is TGCGCCAGCAGCAGCTACCGGGACAGCTACGAGCAGTACTTC. This codes for CASSSYRDSYEQYF. The rearrangement uses TRBV5-1 and TRBJ2-7; 7 nucleotides agree with TRBD1. Looked up from germline, CDR1 is SGHRS and CDR2 is YFSETQ. With 4 bases clipped from V and 3 bases from J, the junction kept 7 bases outside the gene matches. The CDR3 covers 14 residues. Full variable domain (outside the CDR3, taken from reference TRBV5-1 and TRBJ2-7): KAGVTQTPRYLIKTRGQQVTLSCSPISGHRSVSWYQQTPGQGLQFLFEYFSETQRNKGNFPGRFSGRQFSNSRSEMNVSTLELGDSALYLCASSSYRDSYEQYFGPGTRLTVT.

V gene TRBV5-5 combines with J gene TRBJ2-5; D perhaps matches TRBD2 (5 bases). CDR1 is SGHKS, CDR2 YYEKEE, per germline (reference sequence). The V gene lost 4 bases and the J gene lost 5 bases, with 9 bases spanning the gap. This CDR3 has 12 residues. The CDR3 loop is CASSPSGETQYF. The CDR3 DNA reads as TGTGCCAGCAGCCCCTCGGGGGAGACCCAGTACTTC.

The V and J genes are TRBV10-3 and TRBJ1-4, with D possibly TRBD1 on 5 matching bases. There are 13 residues in the CDR3. Trimming removed 4 bases at V and 6 bases at J, with 9 bases between. Germline CDR1 reads ENHRY; CDR2 reads SYGVKD. The CDR3, as DNA: TGTGCCATCAGTGGTGGGGCCGATGAAAAACTGTTTTTT. Protein product: CAISGGADEKLFF.

J is TRBJ2-5 and V is TRBV7-2; TRBD1 matches at 8 bases. Gene TRBJ2-7 matches the end of the DNA better, so the J call may be wrong. The CDR3 spans 15 residues. CDR1 is SGHTA, CDR2 FQGNSA, per germline. The CDR3 region is CASSSTGVGPYEQYF. DNA of the CDR3: TGTGCCAGCAGCTCGACAGGGGTCGGGCCCTACGAGCAGTACTTC.

As to this clone: Germline is not matched at one junction end, which may reflect a read error. Other nucleotide sequences from this sample produce the same CDR3. This chain links TRBV7-2 with TRBJ2-7, with 9 nucleotides matching TRBD2. Germline V gives CDR1 SGHTA, CDR2 FQGNSA. The CDR3 length is 14 residues. CDR3 sequence: CASSSARTSDVGVF. CDR3 DNA: TGTGCCAGCAGCTCCGCCCGGACTAGCGACGTTGGGGTCTTC.